Following are 16 T cell receptor beta chains from one sample sequenced in a study of blood T cells in healthy people across ages. Using a J-beta primer mix together with a sample-barcoded 5' primer, a second PCR was run for about 6 to 11 cycles. One entry per CDR3 protein, called by TCRdb with MiXCR from the 5' RACE reads. Among some 1.4 million distinct CDR3 sequences listed, roughly 40% were seen once. The sample comprised blood. The receptor set was obtained from a woman aged 18-29 years in good health.

The chain uses TRBV11-2 and TRBJ2-2; 10 bases align to TRBD1. V dropped 2 bases and J dropped 7; count of bases not matched to a gene: 7. This CDR3 has 16 residues. Germline CDR1 SGHAT, CDR2 FQNNGV. CDR3 in DNA: TGTGCCAGCAGCTTAACCCGGACAGGGGGGTTCGGGGAGCTGTTTTTT. It codes for CASSLTRTGGFGELFF.

V gene TRBV7-9 combines with J gene TRBJ1-4; possible D gene TRBD1, 6 bases. Germline V gives CDR1 SEHNR, CDR2 FQNEAQ (reference sequence). The CDR3 consists of 15 residues. Trimming stripped 0 bases from V and 6 bases from J, with 11 bases between. The CDR3 here is CASSLARSGDEKLFF. The CDR3 DNA sequence: TGTGCCAGCAGCTTAGCAAGGTCAGGGGATGAAAAACTGTTTTTT. The full variable domain, rest sourced from reference TRBV7-9 and TRBJ1-4, is DTGVSQNPRHKITKRGQNVTFRCDPISEHNRLYWYRQTLGQGPEFLTYFQNEAQLEKSRLLSDRFSAERPKGSFSTLEIQRTEQGDSAMYLCASSLARSGDEKLFFGSGTQLSVL.

This clonotype was counted at least ten times. The CDR3 DNA is TGTGCCAGCAGGGTAACAGGGACCCCCGGGGGCATTCAGTACTTC. Translating it yields CASRVTGTPGGIQYF. The chain uses TRBV12-3 or TRBV12-4 and TRBJ2-4; D might be TRBD1 or TRBD2, each matching 6 bases. CDR3 length: 15 residues. With 6 bases removed from V and 9 bases from J, the gap between germline ends came to 21 bases.

This clonotype was seen once. The chain combines TRBV28 with TRBJ2-5; 10 positions agree with TRBD2. V gave up 5 bases and J gave up 5 bases; unmatched junction bases: 11. The CDR3 has 16 residues. Germline V lookup: CDR1 MDHEN, CDR2 SYDVKM. The CDR3 loop is CASSGWASGGAETQYF. CDR3 coding DNA: TGTGCCAGCAGTGGCTGGGCTAGCGGGGGAGCGGAGACCCAGTACTTC.

This clonotype was counted between two and nine times. V usage is TRBV29-1 and J usage is TRBJ2-7; 7 bases are a match to TRBD1. The CDR3 extends over 14 amino acids. Germline loops: CDR1 SQVTM, CDR2 ANQGSEA. J lost 1 base, V lost 4 bases, and 7 bases had no gene match. This CDR3 is CSVVLAGGSYEQYF. The CDR3 coding sequence is TGCAGCGTTGTTTTGGCAGGGGGATCCTACGAGCAGTACTTC.

The rearrangement joins TRBV29-1 to TRBJ2-2, with 7 bases lining up with TRBD1. This CDR3 contains 14 residues. The trim removed 6 bases at V and 1 base at J, leaving 5 bases unmatched. CDR1 is SQVTM, CDR2 ANQGSEA, per germline. The CDR3 nucleotides read TGCAGCGTCAGAGGACAGGTGAACACCGGGGAGCTGTTTTTT. Amino acid sequence: CSVRGQVNTGELFF.

This chain links TRBV5-1 with TRBJ2-1; a possible D gene is TRBD2 (6 bases). The J call is doubtful: the DNA matches TRBJ2-7 better. CDR3 length: 13 residues. Germline CDR1 reads SGHRS; CDR2 reads YFSETQ. The CDR3 is CASSFRLDNEQYF. As DNA, the CDR3 is TGCGCCAGCAGCTTCCGACTAGACAATGAGCAGTACTTC.

This clonotype was counted between two and nine times. This chain joins TRBV27 and TRBJ2-5; D ambiguous. This CDR3 region has 12 residues. V lost 5 bases, J lost 4 bases, and 8 bases lay in between. Germline CDR1 is MNHEY and CDR2 is SMNVEV (reference sequence). The CDR3 is CASSAFLETQYF. For the CDR3, the DNA is TGTGCCAGCAGTGCCTTCTTAGAGACCCAGTACTTC.

The chain uses TRBV29-1 and TRBJ2-5; 8 bases are shared with TRBD2. Unmatched junction bases numbered 2, after V lost 4 bases and J lost 1 base. CDR3 length equals 13 residues. Germline lookup yields CDR1 SQVTM and CDR2 ANQGSEA. The CDR3 reads CSVVLAGQETQYF. The DNA of the CDR3 is TGCAGCGTTGTTCTAGCGGGCCAAGAGACCCAGTACTTC. Combining the CDR3 with reference TRBV29-1 and TRBJ2-5 gives the whole variable domain SAVISQKPSRDICQRGTSLTIQCQVDSQVTMMFWYRQQPGQSLTLIATANQGSEATYESGFVIDKFPISRPNLTFSTLTVSNMSPEDSSIYLCSVVLAGQETQYFGPGTRLLVL.

This clonotype was seen only a few times. This chain connects TRBV18 to TRBJ2-3, with D perhaps matching TRBD1 or TRBD2 (5 bases each). The germline CDR1 and CDR2 sequences are KGHSH and LQKENI. V lost 8 bases, J lost 6 bases, and 18 bases lay in between. The CDR3 has 14 residues. The CDR3 region has the DNA TGTGCCAGCGCTCCGGGGACGAAGGGGGATACGCAGTATTTT. It yields the protein CASAPGTKGDTQYF.

This clonotype was observed a few times. The chain links TRBV11-1 to TRBJ2-1, with 9 bases identical to TRBD2. The trim removed 3 bases at V and 4 bases at J, leaving 7 bases unmatched. Looked up from germline, CDR1 is SGHAT and CDR2 is FQDESV (reference sequence). This CDR3 spans 16 amino acids. The CDR3 sequence: CASSFTTSGFYNEQFF. CDR3 coding DNA: TGTGCCAGCAGCTTCACTACTAGCGGGTTTTACAATGAGCAGTTCTTC.

There are a few counts of this clonotype. V is TRBV6-5 and J is TRBJ1-2; 9 nucleotides line up with TRBD1. The V segment lost 6 bases and the J segment 4 bases; nucleotides outside the gene matches: 3. The CDR3 sequence is 13 residues long. Germline V gene data show CDR1 as MNHEY and CDR2 as SVGAGI. The CDR3 bases are TGTGCCAGCAGAGCGGGACAGGGCTATGGCTACACCTTC. Residues: CASRAGQGYGYTF.

The V call is TRBV27, the J call TRBJ2-3, with unresolved D. Germline V gene lookup returns CDR1 MNHEY and CDR2 SMNVEV (reference sequence). The length of the CDR3 is 14 residues. V lost 4 bases, J lost 5 bases, and 13 bases lay in between. The CDR3, as DNA: TGTGCCAGCAGTTCGCTTTCTTCAGGAGATACGCAGTATTTT. Translated, it gives CASSSLSSGDTQYF.

This clonotype was observed a handful of times. The V gene is TRBV24-1, the J gene TRBJ2-1; 7 nucleotides line up with TRBD2. Germline V gene lookup returns CDR1 KGHDR and CDR2 SFDVKD. With V trimmed by 5 bases and J by 0 bases, 12 bases remained unmatched. CDR3 length equals 18 residues. The DNA for the CDR3 is TGTGCCACCAGTGCAGCGGGGACCGAAACGAGCTCCTACAATGAGCAGTTCTTC. Its protein is CATSAAGTETSSYNEQFF.

CDR3 sequence reads: CASSQDGQGATYEQYF. CDR3 in DNA: TGCGCCAGCAGCCAAGATGGGCAGGGGGCAACCTACGAGCAGTACTTC. This rearrangement joins TRBV4-1 to TRBJ2-7, with 8 bases fitting TRBD1. The germline CDR1 and CDR2 sequences are MGHRA and YSYEKL. With V trimmed by 0 bases and J by 2 bases, 6 bases remained unmatched. There are 16 residues in the CDR3.

The chain joins TRBV7-2 to TRBJ1-5; D may be TRBD1 (6 bases). The length of the CDR3 is 15 residues. V lost 1 base to trimming and J lost 5 bases, with 12 bases between them. Germline V CDR1 and CDR2: SGHTA, FQGNSA. CDR3 coding DNA: TGTGCCAGCAGCTTAGGGGGGACACCCTATCAGCCCCAGCATTTT. Translated: CASSLGGTPYQPQHF. The full variable domain, with the rest looked up from reference TRBV7-2 and TRBJ1-5, is GAGVSQSPSNKVTEKGKDVELRCDPISGHTALYWYRQSLGQGLEFLIYFQGNSAPDKSGLPSDRFSAERTGGSVSTLTIQRTQQEDSAVYLCASSLGGTPYQPQHFGDGTRLSIL.